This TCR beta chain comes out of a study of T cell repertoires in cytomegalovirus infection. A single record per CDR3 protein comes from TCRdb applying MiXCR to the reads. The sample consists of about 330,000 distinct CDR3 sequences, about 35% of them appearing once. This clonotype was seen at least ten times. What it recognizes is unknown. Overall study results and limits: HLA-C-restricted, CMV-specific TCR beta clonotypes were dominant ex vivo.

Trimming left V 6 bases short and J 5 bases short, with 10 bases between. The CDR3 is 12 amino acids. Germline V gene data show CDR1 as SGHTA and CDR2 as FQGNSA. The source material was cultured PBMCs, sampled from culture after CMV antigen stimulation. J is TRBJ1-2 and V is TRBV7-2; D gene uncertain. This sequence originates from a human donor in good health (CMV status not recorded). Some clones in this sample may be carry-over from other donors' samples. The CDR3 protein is CASSPSSYGYTF. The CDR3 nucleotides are TGTGCCAGCAGTCCTTCTTCGTATGGCTACACCTTC. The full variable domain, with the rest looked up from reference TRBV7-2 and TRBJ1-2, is GAGVSQSPSNKVTEKGKDVELRCDPISGHTALYWYRQSLGQGLEFLIYFQGNSAPDKSGLPSDRFSAERTGGSVSTLTIQRTQQEDSAVYLCASSPSSYGYTFGSGTRLTVV.